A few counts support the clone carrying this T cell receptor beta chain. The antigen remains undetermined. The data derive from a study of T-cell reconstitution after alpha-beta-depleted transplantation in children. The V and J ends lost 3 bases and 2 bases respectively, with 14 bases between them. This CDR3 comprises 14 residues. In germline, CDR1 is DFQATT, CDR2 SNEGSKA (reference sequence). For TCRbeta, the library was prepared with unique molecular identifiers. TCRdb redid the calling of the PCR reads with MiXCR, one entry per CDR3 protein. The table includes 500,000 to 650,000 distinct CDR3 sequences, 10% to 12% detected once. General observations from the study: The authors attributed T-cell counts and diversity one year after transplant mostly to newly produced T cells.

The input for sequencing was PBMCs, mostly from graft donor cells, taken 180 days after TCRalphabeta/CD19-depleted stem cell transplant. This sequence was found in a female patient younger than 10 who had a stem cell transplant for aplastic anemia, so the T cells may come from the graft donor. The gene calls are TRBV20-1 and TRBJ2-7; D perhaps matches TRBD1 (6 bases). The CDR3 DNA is TGCAGTGCTAGTGGGGGCCCGGACCCCTACGAGCAGTACTTC. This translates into CSASGGPDPYEQYF.